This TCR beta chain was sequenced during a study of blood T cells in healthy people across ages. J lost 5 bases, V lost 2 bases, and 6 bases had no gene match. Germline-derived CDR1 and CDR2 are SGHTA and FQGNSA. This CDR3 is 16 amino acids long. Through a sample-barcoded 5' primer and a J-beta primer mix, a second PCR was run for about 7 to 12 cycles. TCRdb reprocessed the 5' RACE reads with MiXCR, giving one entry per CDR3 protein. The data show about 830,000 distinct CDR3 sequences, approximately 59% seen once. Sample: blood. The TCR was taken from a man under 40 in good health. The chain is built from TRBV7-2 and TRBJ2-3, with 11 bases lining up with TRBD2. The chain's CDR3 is CASSLNSGGAKDTQYF. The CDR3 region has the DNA TGTGCCAGCAGCTTAAATAGCGGGGGGGCAAAAGATACGCAGTATTTT.